These 3 T cell receptor beta chains originate from one sample sequenced in a study of T-cell memory formation after mild COVID-19. MiXCR, run by TCRdb on the 5' RACE reads, gives a single entry per CDR3 protein. This sample carries 200,000 to 300,000 distinct CDR3 sequences, over 15% of them seen once, and the ten largest clones take around a fifth. The sequenced sample was PBMCs or a T cell subset sorted from them (not recorded which). The receptors were gathered from a man younger than 35 who had mild COVID-19 (a few samples of this study predate the infection). Cell type and time point are not known.

Only one count was recorded for this clonotype. J is TRBJ2-7 and V is TRBV12-3 or TRBV12-4; possible D gene TRBD2, 7 bases. V dropped 6 bases and J dropped 5 bases, with 11 bases sitting between them. This CDR3 spans 12 amino acids. The chain's CDR3 is CASSQGGDEQYV. The DNA of the CDR3 is TGTGCCAGCAGCCAAGGGGGGGACGAGCAGTACGTC.

J is TRBJ2-7 and V is TRBV30; the match to TRBD1 covers 7 bases. Germline lookup yields CDR1 GTSNPN and CDR2 SVGIG (reference sequence). The V and J ends lost 4 bases and 10 bases, in that order; junction bases with no gene match: 10. CDR3 length: 12 amino acids. The CDR3 here is CAWTGTASNQYF. CDR3 in DNA: TGTGCCTGGACCGGGACAGCCTCAAACCAGTACTTC.

This chain joins TRBV18 and TRBJ2-7, with D perhaps given as TRBD1 or TRBD2 (5 bases each). With 3 bases removed from V and 7 bases from J, the gap between germline ends came to 13 bases. The length of the CDR3 is 13 residues. Germline loops: CDR1 KGHSH, CDR2 LQKENI. CDR3 nucleotides: TGTGCCAGCTCACCGGGGGAGCTGTTGGAGCAGTACGTC. It translates to CASSPGELLEQYV.